The clone carrying this T cell receptor (beta chain) was seen a few times. Antigen specificity is unknown. Per the germline V gene, CDR1 is SNHLY and CDR2 is FYNNEI. Deletions cut 7 bases from V and 3 bases from J, with 12 bases between. The CDR3 sequence is 13 residues long. The data were obtained in a study of PD-L1 blockade in urothelial cancer. Overall study context: About 85% of the roughly 29 patients were men whose urothelial cancer was bladder-origin.

The table came from immunoSEQ multiplex PCR; TCRdb's copy has only in-frame clones and leaves some out. The table includes tens of thousands of clones, about 86% detected once. Study-level points and caveats: At the 3-week point, tumor-associated blood clones expanded more in durable-benefit patients.

The clonotype was recovered from a man in his sixties with urothelial cancer. The chain employs TRBV2 and TRBJ1-1; D remains unclear. The sample was PBMCs, taken around atezolizumab (anti-PD-L1) treatment. The CDR3 DNA sequence: TGTGCCAGCATGCGTCGCGGCCACACTGAAGCTTTCTTT. Translated: CASMRRGHTEAFF.